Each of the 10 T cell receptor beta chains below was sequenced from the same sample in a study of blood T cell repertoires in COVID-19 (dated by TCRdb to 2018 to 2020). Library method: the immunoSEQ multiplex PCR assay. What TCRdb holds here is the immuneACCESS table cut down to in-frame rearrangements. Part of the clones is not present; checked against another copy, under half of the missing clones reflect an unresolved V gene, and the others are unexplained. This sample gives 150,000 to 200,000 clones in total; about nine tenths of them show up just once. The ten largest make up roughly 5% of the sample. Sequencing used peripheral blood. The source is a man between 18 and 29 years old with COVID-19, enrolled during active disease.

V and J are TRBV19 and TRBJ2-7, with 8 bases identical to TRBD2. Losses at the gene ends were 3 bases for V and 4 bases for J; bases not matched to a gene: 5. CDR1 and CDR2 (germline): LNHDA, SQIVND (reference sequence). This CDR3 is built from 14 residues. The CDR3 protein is CASSISAGGYEQYF. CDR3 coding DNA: TGTGCCAGTAGTATCTCGGCGGGAGGATACGAGCAGTACTTC.

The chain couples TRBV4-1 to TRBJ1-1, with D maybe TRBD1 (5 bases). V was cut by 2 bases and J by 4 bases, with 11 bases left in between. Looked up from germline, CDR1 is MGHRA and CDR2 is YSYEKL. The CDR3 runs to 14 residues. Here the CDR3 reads CASSQFSGGTEAFF. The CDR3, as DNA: TGCGCCAGCAGCCAATTTTCGGGGGGCACTGAAGCTTTCTTT.

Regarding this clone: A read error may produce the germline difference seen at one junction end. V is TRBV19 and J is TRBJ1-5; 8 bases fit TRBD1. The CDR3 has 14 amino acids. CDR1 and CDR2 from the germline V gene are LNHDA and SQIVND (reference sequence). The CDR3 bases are TGTGCCAGTAGTATTGGGTTGGGAATGACAGGGGTGGATTTT. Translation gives CASSIGLGMTGVDF.

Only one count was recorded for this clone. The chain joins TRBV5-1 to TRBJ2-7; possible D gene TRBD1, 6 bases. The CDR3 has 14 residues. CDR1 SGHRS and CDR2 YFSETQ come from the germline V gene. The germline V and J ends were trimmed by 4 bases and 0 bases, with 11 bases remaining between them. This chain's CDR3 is CASSRDTFSYEQYF. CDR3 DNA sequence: TGCGCCAGCAGCCGGGACACTTTCTCCTACGAGCAGTACTTC.

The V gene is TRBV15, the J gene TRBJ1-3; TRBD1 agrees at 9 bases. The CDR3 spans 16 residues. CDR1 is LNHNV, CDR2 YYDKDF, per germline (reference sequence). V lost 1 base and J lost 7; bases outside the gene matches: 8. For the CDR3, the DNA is TGTGCCACCAGCAGAGCTAGGGTTGACAGGGGGAACACCATATATTTT. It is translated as CATSRARVDRGNTIYF.

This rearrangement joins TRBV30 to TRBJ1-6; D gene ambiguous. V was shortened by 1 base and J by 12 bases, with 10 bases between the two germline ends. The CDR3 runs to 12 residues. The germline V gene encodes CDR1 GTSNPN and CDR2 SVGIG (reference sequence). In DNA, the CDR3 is TGTGCCTGGAGTGGAAAACTGAGACCCCTCCACTTT. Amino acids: CAWSGKLRPLHF. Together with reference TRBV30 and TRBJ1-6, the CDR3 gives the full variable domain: SQTIHQWPATLVQPVGSPLSLECTVEGTSNPNLYWYRQAAGRGLQLLFYSVGIGQISSEVPQNLSASRPQDRQFILSSKKLLLSDSGFYLCAWSGKLRPLHFGNGTRLTVT.

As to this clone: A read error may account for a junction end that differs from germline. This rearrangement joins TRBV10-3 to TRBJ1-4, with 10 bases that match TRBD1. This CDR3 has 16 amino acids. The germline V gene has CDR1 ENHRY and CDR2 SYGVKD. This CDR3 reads CAIRPGTGESNEKLLF. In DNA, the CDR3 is TGTGCCATCAGACCCGGGACAGGGGAAAGTAATGAAAAACTGCTTTTT.

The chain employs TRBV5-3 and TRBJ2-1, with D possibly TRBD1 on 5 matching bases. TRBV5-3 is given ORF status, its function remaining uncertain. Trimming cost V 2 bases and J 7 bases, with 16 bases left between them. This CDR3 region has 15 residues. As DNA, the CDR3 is TGTGCCAGAAGCTTTGCAGGGCTGGGTAGTAATGAGCAGTTCTTC. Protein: CARSFAGLGSNEQFF.

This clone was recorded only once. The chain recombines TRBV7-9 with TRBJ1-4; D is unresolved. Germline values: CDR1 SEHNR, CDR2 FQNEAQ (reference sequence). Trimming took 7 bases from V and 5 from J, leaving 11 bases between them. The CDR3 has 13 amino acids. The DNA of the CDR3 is TGTGCCAGCACCGAACGGAGAAATGAAAAACTGTTTTTT. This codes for CASTERRNEKLFF. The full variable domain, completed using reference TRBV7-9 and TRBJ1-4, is DTGVSQNPRHKITKRGQNVTFRCDPISEHNRLYWYRQTLGQGPEFLTYFQNEAQLEKSRLLSDRFSAERPKGSFSTLEIQRTEQGDSAMYLCASTERRNEKLFFGSGTQLSVL.

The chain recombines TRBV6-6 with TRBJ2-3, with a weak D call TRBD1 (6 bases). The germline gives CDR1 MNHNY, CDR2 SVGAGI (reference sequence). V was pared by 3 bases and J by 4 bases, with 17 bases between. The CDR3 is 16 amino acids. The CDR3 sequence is CASSYGPQGWADTQYF. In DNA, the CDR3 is TGTGCCAGCAGTTATGGCCCTCAGGGGTGGGCAGATACGCAGTATTTT.